Listed below are T cell receptor beta chains from one sample, sequenced in a study of blood T cells in healthy people across ages. One entry per CDR3 protein results from TCRdb running MiXCR on the 5' RACE reads. Among approximately 2,000,000 distinct CDR3 sequences listed, roughly two fifths were seen once. Material for sequencing was blood. The source of these receptors is a human donor in good health. Each CDR3 is given with its conserved first and last residue. The D gene is left open where the match is weak. Size tells how often a clone was seen (once, few, many) or the class of an expanded clone, and some rows leave it out.

V,D,J,size,DNA,CDR3
TRBV29-1,NA,TRBJ1-1,few,TGCAGCGTTGGGTTAGTGGGGGCTGGGACTGAAGCTTTCTTT,CSVGLVGAGTEAFF
TRBV15,NA,TRBJ2-7,NA,TGTGCCACCGGAGAGGGGGGACCCTACGAGCAGTACTTC,CATGEGGPYEQYF
TRBV24-1,NA,TRBJ1-1,few,TGTGCCACCAGTGACTCAGGAGGGGGGGGAGGGTCTTATGAAGCTTTCTTT,CATSDSGGGGGSYEAFF
TRBV7-2,NA,TRBJ2-1,NA,TGTACCAGCAGCTTAGGGACGGGACTCCTCCCCTCCTACAATGAGCAGTTCTTC,CTSSLGTGLLPSYNEQFF
TRBV7-3,NA,TRBJ2-1,NA,TGTGCCAGCAGCCCGGGGCCTAGCGGCGGGGGCGTCGGGCAGTTCTTC,CASSPGPSGGGVGQFF
TRBV12-3/TRBV12-4,TRBD1,TRBJ2-7,few,TGTGCCAGCAGTTGGCAATCCGGGACAGGGGAAAGCGAGCAGTACTTC,CASSWQSGTGESEQYF
TRBV27,NA,TRBJ1-5,NA,TGTGCCAGCAGTTCCCTGGACGGAAAAAATCAGCCCCAGCATTTT,CASSSLDGKNQPQHF
TRBV20-1,NA,TRBJ2-3,NA,TGCAGTGTCCCCTCCAGCGGGGATACGCAGTATTTT,CSVPSSGDTQYF
TRBV12-3/TRBV12-4,NA,TRBJ2-1,NA,TGTGCCAGCAGTTTGGGTGGTACAGGGCTGTGCAATGAGCAGTTCTTC,CASSLGGTGLCNEQFF
TRBV12-3/TRBV12-4,TRBD1,TRBJ1-5,NA,TGTGCCAGCAGAGACAGGGGGGGCACTAATCAGCCCCAGCATTTT,CASRDRGGTNQPQHF
TRBV20-1,NA,TRBJ2-5,NA,TGCAGTGCGGATGACGGTGGGCGTGGAAGCCCCCAGTACTTC,CSADDGGRGSPQYF
TRBV20-1,TRBD2,TRBJ2-3,NA,TGCAGTGCTATACTTGGGACTAGCGGACACACAGATACGCAGTATTTT,CSAILGTSGHTDTQYF
TRBV5-1,NA,TRBJ2-1,NA,TGCGCCAGCAGCTTCGCCGCAGCGCCCCTATGGCAGTTCTTC,CASSFAAAPLWQFF
TRBV7-7,NA,TRBJ2-1,NA,TGTGCCAGCAGCCCGCACTCCATTCTAGGAGGGGAGCAGTTCTTC,CASSPHSILGGEQFF
TRBV7-9,NA,TRBJ2-2,few,TGTGCCAGCAGCTGGCTGGTGGGCTGGGCGGACACCGGGGAGCTGTTTTTT,CASSWLVGWADTGELFF
TRBV5-1,NA,TRBJ1-5,NA,TGCGCCAGCAGCCCTCGGGATTTCGATCAGCCCCAGCATTTT,CASSPRDFDQPQHF
TRBV12-3/TRBV12-4,TRBD1,TRBJ2-7,many,TGTGCCAGCAGTCGGGACAGGGGGTTTACGTACGAGCAGTACTTC,CASSRDRGFTYEQYF
TRBV9,NA,TRBJ2-1,NA,TGTGCCAGCAGCGTAACAACAGGCTCCTACAATGAGCAGTTCTTC,CASSVTTGSYNEQFF
TRBV7-3,TRBD1,TRBJ2-1,NA,TGTGCCAGCAGCTGGCAGGGGGCGGGCAATGAGCAGTTCTTC,CASSWQGAGNEQFF
TRBV7-2,NA,TRBJ2-1,NA,TGTGCCAGCAGCTTGCAGGGGAAGGATGAGCAGTTCTTC,CASSLQGKDEQFF